The 2 T cell receptor beta chains below all came from one sample that was sequenced in a study of neoadjuvant nivolumab and ipilimumab in lung cancer. The protocol was immunoSEQ multiplex PCR, while the TCRdb copy is restricted to in-frame clones and leaves out a portion. The profile shows 25,000 to 35,000 clones, 90% of them singletons. The sample here was peripheral blood, taken after neoadjuvant nivolumab, alone or with ipilimumab, at or shortly before surgery. The receptors here all came from an adult with non-small cell lung cancer.

The V call is TRBV18, the J call TRBJ1-5; the D is unclear. Germline V gene lookup returns CDR1 KGHSH and CDR2 LQKENI. Deletions cut 4 bases from V and 4 bases from J, with 14 bases between. The CDR3 totals 15 residues. CDR3 amino acids: CASSLGSTLNQPQHF. CDR3 nucleotide sequence: TGTGCCAGCTCACTGGGATCTACCCTGAATCAGCCCCAGCATTTT.

In the case of this clone: At one boundary the junction diverges from the germline segment, which might be a read error. CDR3 protein: CATSKASGPQDF. In DNA, the CDR3 is TGTGCCACCAGCAAAGCGTCGGGTCCGCAGGATTTT. The chain uses TRBV15 and TRBJ1-5; D unclear. Germline CDR1 LNHNV, CDR2 YYDKDF (reference sequence). The CDR3 sequence is 12 residues long. The entire variable domain, with the rest obtained from reference TRBV15 and TRBJ1-5, is as follows: DAMVIQNPRYQVTQFGKPVTLSCSQTLNHNVMYWYQQKSSQAPKLLFHYYDKDFNNEADTPDNFQSRRPNTSFCFLDIRSPGLGDTAMYLCATSKASGPQDFGDGTRLSIL.